This TCR beta chain was obtained from a study of CD8 T cells in Susac syndrome. On the study more broadly: The Susac syndrome patients that were sequenced included more than 5 with active disease and under ten in remission. Regarding the study as a whole: The Susac syndrome CD4+ T cell repertoires displayed no clonal expansion.

In the case of this clonotype: The antigen is not known.

The CDR3 consists of 15 residues. V was pared by 4 bases and J by 6 bases, with 9 bases of the junction left unmatched. Per the germline V gene, CDR1 is SQVTM and CDR2 is ANQGSEA. Reverse transcription of roughly 0.5 to 1 ug RNA used random hexamers. By means of immunoSEQ multiplex PCR, TCR beta CDR3 spanning 54 Vbeta and 13 Jbeta underwent amplification. TCRdb recomputed calls from the immunoSEQ multiplex PCR reads with MiXCR, one row per CDR3 protein. This table holds some 180,000 distinct CDR3 sequences, around 94% found once. The chain links TRBV29-1 to TRBJ2-3; 11 nucleotides align to TRBD2. The receptor was isolated from a human donor with Susac syndrome. Sequences were obtained from CD4+ T cells from PBMCs. The CDR3 here is CSVVISGGARDTQYF. In nucleotides, the CDR3 is TGCAGCGTTGTTATTAGCGGGGGGGCCCGGGATACGCAGTATTTT.